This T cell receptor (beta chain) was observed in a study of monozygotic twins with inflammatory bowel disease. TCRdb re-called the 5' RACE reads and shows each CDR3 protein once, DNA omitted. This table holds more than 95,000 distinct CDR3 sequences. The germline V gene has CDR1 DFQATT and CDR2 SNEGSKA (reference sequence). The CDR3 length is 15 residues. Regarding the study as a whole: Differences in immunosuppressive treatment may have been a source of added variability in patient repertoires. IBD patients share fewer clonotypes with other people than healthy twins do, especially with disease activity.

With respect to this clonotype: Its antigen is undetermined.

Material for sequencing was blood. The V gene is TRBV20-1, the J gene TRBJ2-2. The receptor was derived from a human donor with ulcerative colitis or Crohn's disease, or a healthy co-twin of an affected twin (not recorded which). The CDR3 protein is CSASTRTRDTGELFF.